A single sample is the source of the 2 T cell receptor beta chains below, sequenced in a study of cytomegalovirus exposure and HLA in healthy donors. This PCR relied on a set of 60 Vbeta primers and 13 Jbeta primers. TCRdb's table, derived via immunoSEQ multiplex PCR, lists solely in-frame clones and lacks some. Of 180,000 or so clones in the sample, roughly 77% were seen once. Sequenced: PBMCs. These receptors came from a woman aged 25 to 39 in good health and CMV-seronegative.

The gene calls are TRBV19 and TRBJ2-1, with 7 bases identical to TRBD1. Germline-derived CDR1 and CDR2 are LNHDA and SQIVND (reference sequence). The J segment lost 0 bases and the V segment lost 0 bases, leaving 8 bases of the junction unmatched. The CDR3 totals 18 residues. The CDR3 here is CASSIEGMDRSSYNEQFF. CDR3 nucleotides: TGTGCCAGTAGTATAGAAGGAATGGACAGGAGCTCCTACAATGAGCAGTTCTTC.

This chain links TRBV5-6 with TRBJ2-7; D is unclear. CDR3 length: 12 residues. The germline V gene has CDR1 SGHDT and CDR2 YYEEEE. V gave up 3 bases and J gave up 5 bases, with 9 bases separating them. CDR3 protein: CASSYNPHEQYF. CDR3 coding DNA: TGTGCCAGCAGCTACAATCCCCACGAGCAGTACTTC. Full variable domain (remainder filled in from reference TRBV5-6 and TRBJ2-7): DAGVTQSPTHLIKTRGQQVTLRCSPKSGHDTVSWYQQALGQGPQFIFQYYEEEERQRGNFPDRFSGHQFPNYSSELNVNALLLGDSALYLCASSYNPHEQYFGPGTRLTVT.